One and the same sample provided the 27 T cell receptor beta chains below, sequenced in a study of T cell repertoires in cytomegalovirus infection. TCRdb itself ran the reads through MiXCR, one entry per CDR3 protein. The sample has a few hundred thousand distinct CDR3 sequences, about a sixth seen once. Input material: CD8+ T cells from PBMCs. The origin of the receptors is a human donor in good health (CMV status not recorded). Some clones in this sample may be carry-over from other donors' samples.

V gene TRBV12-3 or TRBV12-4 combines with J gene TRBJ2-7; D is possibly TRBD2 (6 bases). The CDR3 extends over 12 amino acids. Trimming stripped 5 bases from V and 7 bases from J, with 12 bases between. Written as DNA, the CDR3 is TGTGCCAGCAGTCCGGGACTCCTGGAGCAGTACTTC. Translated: CASSPGLLEQYF.

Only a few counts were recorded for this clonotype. The CDR3 protein is CASTFRGANTEAFF. CDR3 nucleotide sequence: TGTGCCAGTACCTTCAGGGGTGCGAACACTGAAGCTTTCTTT. V is TRBV19 and J is TRBJ1-1; D is perhaps TRBD1 (6 bases). The CDR3 spans 14 residues. Trimming removed 7 bases from V and 1 base from J, with 13 bases in between. Looked up from germline, CDR1 is LNHDA and CDR2 is SQIVND (reference sequence).

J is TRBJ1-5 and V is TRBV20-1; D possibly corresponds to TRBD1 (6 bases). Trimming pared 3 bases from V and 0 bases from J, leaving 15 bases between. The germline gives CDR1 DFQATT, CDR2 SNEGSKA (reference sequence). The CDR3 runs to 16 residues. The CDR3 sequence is CSASRGRGYSNQPQHF. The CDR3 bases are TGCAGTGCTAGCCGGGGGCGGGGGTATAGCAATCAGCCCCAGCATTTT.

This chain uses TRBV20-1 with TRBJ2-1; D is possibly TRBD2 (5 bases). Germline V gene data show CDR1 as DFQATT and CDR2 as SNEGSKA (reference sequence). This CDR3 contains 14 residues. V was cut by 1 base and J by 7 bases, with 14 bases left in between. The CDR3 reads CSARGTGIPNEQFF. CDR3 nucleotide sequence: TGCAGTGCTAGAGGTACCGGGATTCCTAATGAGCAGTTCTTC.

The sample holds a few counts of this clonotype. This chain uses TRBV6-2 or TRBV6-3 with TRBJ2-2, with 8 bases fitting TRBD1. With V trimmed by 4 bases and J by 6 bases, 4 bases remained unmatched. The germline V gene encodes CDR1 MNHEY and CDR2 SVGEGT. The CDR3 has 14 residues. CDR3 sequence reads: CASSSPTGAGELFF. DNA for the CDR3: TGTGCCAGCAGTTCTCCGACAGGGGCCGGGGAGCTGTTTTTT.

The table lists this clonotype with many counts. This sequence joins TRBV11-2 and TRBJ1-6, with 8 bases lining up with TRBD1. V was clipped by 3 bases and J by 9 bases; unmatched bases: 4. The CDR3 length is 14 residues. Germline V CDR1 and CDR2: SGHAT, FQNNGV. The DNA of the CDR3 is TGTGCCAGCAGCTTGGAACAGGGGGGTTCACCCCTCCACTTT. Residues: CASSLEQGGSPLHF.

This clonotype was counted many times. The CDR3 loop reads CASSLEPGDEQYF. The CDR3 nucleotides are TGTGCCAGCAGTTTAGAACCGGGAGACGAGCAGTACTTC. The chain uses TRBV12-3 or TRBV12-4 and TRBJ2-7; possible D gene TRBD2, 6 bases. V lost 1 base to trimming and J lost 5 bases, with 9 bases between them. This CDR3 region has 13 residues.

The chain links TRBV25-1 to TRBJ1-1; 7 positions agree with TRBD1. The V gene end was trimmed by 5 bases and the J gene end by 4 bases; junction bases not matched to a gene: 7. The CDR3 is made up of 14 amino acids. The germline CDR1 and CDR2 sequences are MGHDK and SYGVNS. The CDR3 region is CASSTRQGTTEAFF. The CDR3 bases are TGTGCCAGCAGTACACGACAGGGAACCACTGAAGCTTTCTTT.

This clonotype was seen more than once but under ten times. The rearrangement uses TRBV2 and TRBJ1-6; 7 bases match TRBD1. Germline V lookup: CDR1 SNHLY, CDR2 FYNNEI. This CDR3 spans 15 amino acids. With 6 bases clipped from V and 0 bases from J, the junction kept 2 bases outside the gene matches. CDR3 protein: CASRWDSSYNSPLHF. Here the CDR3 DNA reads TGTGCCAGCAGGTGGGACAGCTCCTATAATTCACCCCTCCACTTT.

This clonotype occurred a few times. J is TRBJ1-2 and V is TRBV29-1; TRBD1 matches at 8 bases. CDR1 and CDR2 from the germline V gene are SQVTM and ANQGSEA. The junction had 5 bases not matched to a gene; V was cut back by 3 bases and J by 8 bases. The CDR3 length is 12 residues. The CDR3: CSVEDREGGYTF. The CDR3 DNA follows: TGCAGCGTTGAGGACAGGGAGGGCGGCTACACCTTC.

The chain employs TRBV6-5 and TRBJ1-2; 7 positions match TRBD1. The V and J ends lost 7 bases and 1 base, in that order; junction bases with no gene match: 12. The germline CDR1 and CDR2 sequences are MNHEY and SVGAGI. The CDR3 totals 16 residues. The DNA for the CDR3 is TGTGCCAGCACCCACCACCCGGGACAGAGTAACTATGGCTACACCTTC. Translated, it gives CASTHHPGQSNYGYTF.

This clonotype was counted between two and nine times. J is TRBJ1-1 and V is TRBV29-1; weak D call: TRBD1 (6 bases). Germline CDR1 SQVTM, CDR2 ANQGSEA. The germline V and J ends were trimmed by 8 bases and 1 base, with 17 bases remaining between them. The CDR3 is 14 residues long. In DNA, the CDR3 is TGCAGCCATGCCTCTGCAGGGGCGAACACTGAAGCTTTCTTT. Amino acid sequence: CSHASAGANTEAFF.

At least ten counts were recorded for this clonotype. CDR3 amino acids: CASSLKGLETQYF. Written as DNA, the CDR3 is TGTGCCAGCAGCTTGAAGGGATTGGAGACCCAGTACTTC. This chain connects TRBV7-9 to TRBJ2-5; D call uncertain. Trimming removed 3 bases at V and 5 bases at J, with 10 bases between. CDR1 and CDR2 (germline): SEHNR, FQNEAQ (reference sequence). The CDR3 runs to 13 residues.

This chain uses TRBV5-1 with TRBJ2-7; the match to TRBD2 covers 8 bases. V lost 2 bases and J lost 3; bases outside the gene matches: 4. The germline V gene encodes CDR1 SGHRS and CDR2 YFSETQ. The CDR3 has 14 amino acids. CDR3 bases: TGCGCCAGCAGCTTAGCGGGGGTTGACTACGAGCAGTACTTC. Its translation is CASSLAGVDYEQYF.

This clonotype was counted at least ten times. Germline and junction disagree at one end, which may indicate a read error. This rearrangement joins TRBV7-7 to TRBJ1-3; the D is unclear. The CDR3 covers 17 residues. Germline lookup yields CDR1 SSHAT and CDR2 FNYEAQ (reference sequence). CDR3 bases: TGTGCTAGCAGCCCTGAGGCGCCAGGCGTAGCTGGAAACACCATATATTTT. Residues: CASSPEAPGVAGNTIYF.

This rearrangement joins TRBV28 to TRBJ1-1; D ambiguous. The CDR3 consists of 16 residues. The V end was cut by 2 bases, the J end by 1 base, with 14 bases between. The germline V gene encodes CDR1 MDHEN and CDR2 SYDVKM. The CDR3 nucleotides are TGTGCCAGCAGTTTACCCCCGGGGTTCACGAACACTGAAGCTTTCTTT. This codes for CASSLPPGFTNTEAFF. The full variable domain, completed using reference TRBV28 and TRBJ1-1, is DVKVTQSSRYLVKRTGEKVFLECVQDMDHENMFWYRQDPGLGLRLIYFSYDVKMKEKGDIPEGYSVSREKKERFSLILESASTNQTSMYLCASSLPPGFTNTEAFFGQGTRLTVV.

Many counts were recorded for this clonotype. CDR3 in amino acids: CATSERLWGNENQPQHF. The DNA for the CDR3 is TGTGCCACCAGTGAGCGCCTTTGGGGGAATGAGAATCAGCCCCAGCATTTT. V usage is TRBV24-1 and J usage is TRBJ1-5; D may be TRBD1 (5 bases). The CDR3 is made up of 17 amino acids. With 4 bases removed from V and 4 bases from J, the gap between germline ends came to 19 bases. The germline V gene encodes CDR1 KGHDR and CDR2 SFDVKD.

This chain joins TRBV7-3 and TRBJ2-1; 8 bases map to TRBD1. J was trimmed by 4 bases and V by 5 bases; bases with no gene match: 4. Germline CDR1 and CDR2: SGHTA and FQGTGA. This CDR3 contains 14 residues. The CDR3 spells CASSPHRGYNEQFF. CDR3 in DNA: TGTGCCAGCAGCCCACACAGGGGGTACAATGAGCAGTTCTTC. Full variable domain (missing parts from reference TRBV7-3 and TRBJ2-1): GAGVSQTPSNKVTEKGKYVELRCDPISGHTALYWYRQSLGQGPEFLIYFQGTGAADDSGLPNDRFFAVRPEGSVSTLKIQRTERGDSAVYLCASSPHRGYNEQFFGPGTRLTVL.

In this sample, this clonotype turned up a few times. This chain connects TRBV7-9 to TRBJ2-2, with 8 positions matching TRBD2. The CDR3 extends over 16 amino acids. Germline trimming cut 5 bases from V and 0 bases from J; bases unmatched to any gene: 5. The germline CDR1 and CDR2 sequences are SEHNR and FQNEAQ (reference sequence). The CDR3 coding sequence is TGTGCCAGCAGCCTTCCGGGACTAGCGAACACCGGGGAGCTGTTTTTT. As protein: CASSLPGLANTGELFF.

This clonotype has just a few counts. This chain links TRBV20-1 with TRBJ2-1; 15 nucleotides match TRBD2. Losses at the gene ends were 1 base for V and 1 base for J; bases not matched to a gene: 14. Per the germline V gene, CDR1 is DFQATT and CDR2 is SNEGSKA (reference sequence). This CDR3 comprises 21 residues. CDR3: CSARALAGLAGGRSSYNEQFF. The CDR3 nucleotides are TGCAGTGCTAGAGCCCTAGCGGGACTAGCGGGGGGAAGATCTTCCTACAATGAGCAGTTCTTC.

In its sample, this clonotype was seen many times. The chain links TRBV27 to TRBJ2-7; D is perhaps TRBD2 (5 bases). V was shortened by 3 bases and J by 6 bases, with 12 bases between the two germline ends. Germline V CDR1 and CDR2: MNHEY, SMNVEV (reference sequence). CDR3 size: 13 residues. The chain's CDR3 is CASSFFRGREQYF. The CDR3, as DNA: TGTGCCAGCAGTTTTTTTAGAGGGCGCGAGCAGTACTTC.

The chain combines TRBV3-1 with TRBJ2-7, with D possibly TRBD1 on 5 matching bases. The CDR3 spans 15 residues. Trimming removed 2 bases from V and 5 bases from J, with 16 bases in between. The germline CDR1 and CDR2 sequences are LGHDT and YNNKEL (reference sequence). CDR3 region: CASSQTTGTFDEQYF. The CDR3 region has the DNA TGTGCCAGCAGCCAAACAACAGGTACGTTCGACGAGCAGTACTTC.

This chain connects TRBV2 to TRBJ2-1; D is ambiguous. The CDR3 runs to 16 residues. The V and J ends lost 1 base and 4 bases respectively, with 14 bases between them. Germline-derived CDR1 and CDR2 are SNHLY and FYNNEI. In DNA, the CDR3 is TGTGCCAGCAGTGAAGGGGTCCAGCTCAATTACAATGAGCAGTTCTTC. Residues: CASSEGVQLNYNEQFF.

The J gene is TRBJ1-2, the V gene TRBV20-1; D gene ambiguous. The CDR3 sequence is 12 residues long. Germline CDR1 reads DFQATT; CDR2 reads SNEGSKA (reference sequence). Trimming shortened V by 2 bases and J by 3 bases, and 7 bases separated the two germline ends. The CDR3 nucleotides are TGCAGTGCTAGACCGGCAGACTATGGCTACACCTTC. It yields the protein CSARPADYGYTF.

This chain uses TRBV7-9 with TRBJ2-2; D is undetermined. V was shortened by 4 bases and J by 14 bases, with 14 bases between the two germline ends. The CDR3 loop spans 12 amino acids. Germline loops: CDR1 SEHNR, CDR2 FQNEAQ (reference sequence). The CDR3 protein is CASSSPPDILFF. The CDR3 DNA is TGTGCCAGCAGCTCCCCACCTGACATCCTGTTTTTT.

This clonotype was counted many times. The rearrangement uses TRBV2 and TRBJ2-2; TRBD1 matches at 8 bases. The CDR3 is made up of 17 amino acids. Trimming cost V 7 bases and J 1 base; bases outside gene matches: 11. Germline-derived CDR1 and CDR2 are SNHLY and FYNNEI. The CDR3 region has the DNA TGTGCCAGCACCCGGGACAGGACTCGTAAGAACACCGGGGAGCTGTTTTTT. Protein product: CASTRDRTRKNTGELFF. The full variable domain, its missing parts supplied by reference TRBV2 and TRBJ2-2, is EPEVTQTPSHQVTQMGQEVILRCVPISNHLYFYWYRQILGQKVEFLVSFYNNEISEKSEIFDDQFSVERPDGSNFTLKIRSTKLEDSAMYFCASTRDRTRKNTGELFFGEGSRLTVL.

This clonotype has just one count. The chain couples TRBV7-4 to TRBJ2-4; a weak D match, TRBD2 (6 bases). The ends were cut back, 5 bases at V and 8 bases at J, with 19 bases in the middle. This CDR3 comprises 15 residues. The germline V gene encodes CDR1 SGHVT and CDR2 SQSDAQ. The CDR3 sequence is CASSTRRGMWDIQYF. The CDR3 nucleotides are TGTGCCAGCAGCACTCGACGGGGGATGTGGGACATTCAGTACTTC.